This TCR beta chain was obtained from a study of CD8 T cells in Susac syndrome. RNA amounts of about 0.5 to 1 ug underwent reverse transcription with random hexamers. The method of amplification for TCR beta CDR3 was immunoSEQ multiplex PCR, covering 54 Vbeta and 13 Jbeta. A single record per CDR3 protein comes from TCRdb applying MiXCR to the immunoSEQ multiplex PCR reads. The sample shows approximately 100,000 distinct CDR3 sequences, around 90% of them seen only once. The CDR3 extends over 15 amino acids. The trim removed 1 base at V and 4 bases at J, leaving 7 bases unmatched. Germline V gene data show CDR1 as DFQATT and CDR2 as SNEGSKA (reference sequence). Sequencing of TCR beta drew on CD8+ and CD4+ T cells from blood. Healthy donors matched for age and sex were used as controls. Negative isolation yielded the CD8+ and CD4+ T cells, while FACS enriched the TEMRA cells.

The receptor's source is a human donor in good health. Sequencing input: CD4+ T cells from PBMCs. The chain carries TRBV20-1 and TRBJ2-3, with 8 bases identical to TRBD2. The CDR3 here is CSARGGLSGADTQYF. The CDR3 DNA reads as TGCAGTGCTAGAGGAGGTCTTAGCGGGGCAGATACGCAGTATTTT.